This T cell receptor beta chain derives from a study of beta chain features in type 1 diabetes. Study background: The number of sorted cells examined across all samples was 107,917,701. Whole-study findings and limits: Patients with Type 1 diabetes showed moderately but significantly shorter TCRB CDR3s in all four CD4+ subsets. Researchers reported that naive, central memory and Treg TCRB repertoires appeared more similar in patients than in healthy donors.

There are 11 residues in the CDR3. Germline CDR1 reads ENHRY; CDR2 reads SYGVKD. The V and J ends lost 10 bases and 8 bases respectively, with 12 bases between them. Stem cell-like memory, regulatory, central memory and naive CD4+ cells were sorted via CD45RO/CCR7/CD25/CD127/CD95/CD27. Isolated RNA was reverse transcribed in full, so expressed TCRB transcripts were sequenced. The average read count of naive, central memory and regulatory T cell samples was around 3.8 million. Only in-frame clones appear in the TCRdb table, and some are missing; sequencing was by immunoSEQ multiplex PCR. Here the sample spans more than 250,000 clones, over 14% being singletons. The sample holds a few counts of this clone. Its specificity is not known.

The J gene is TRBJ2-1, the V gene TRBV10-3, with D possibly matching TRBD1 (5 bases). The specimen was naive CD4+ T cells from blood. This sequence originates from a man between 18 and 29 years old with type 1 diabetes. CDR3 in DNA: TGTGCCACCGCAGGGTACGATGAGCAGTTCTTC. It yields the protein CATAGYDEQFF.